Below, 23 T cell receptor beta chains from the same sample are listed, as sequenced in a study of T cell repertoires in cytomegalovirus infection (dated by TCRdb to the late 2010s). Sequencing used an Illumina HiSeq 1500. Using fastp trimming at Q25 and MiXCR clonotype assembly, TCRdb reanalyzed the public sequencing data and kept in-frame beta chains. Each entry is one CDR3 protein sequence, shown with its most common DNA and genes. This sample holds about 180,000 distinct CDR3 sequences; roughly a sixth were observed only once. Less than 25% of the sample goes to the ten largest clones. Sequencing input: CD8+ T cells from PBMCs. These receptors were obtained from a human donor in good health (CMV status not recorded). Some clones in this sample may be carry-over from other donors' samples.

The chain has TRBV10-3 and TRBJ1-2; D call uncertain. Germline V gene sequence: CDR1 ENHRY, CDR2 SYGVKD. The CDR3 totals 14 residues. V gave up 2 bases and J gave up 5 bases, with 12 bases separating them. In DNA form, the CDR3 reads TGTGCCATCAGTGAGCTCGAGCAGGAGTATGGCTACACCTTC. Its translation: CAISELEQEYGYTF.

This clonotype was detected many times. The chain joins TRBV7-7 to TRBJ1-1, with D uncertain. CDR1 and CDR2 (germline): SSHAT, FNYEAQ (reference sequence). The germline V and J ends were trimmed by 2 bases and 1 base, with 5 bases remaining between them. The CDR3 runs to 13 residues. In DNA, the CDR3 is TGTGCCAGCAGCTTACAGTGGAACACTGAAGCTTTCTTT. Translating gives CASSLQWNTEAFF. The variable domain in full, completed from reference TRBV7-7 and TRBJ1-1, reads GAGVSQSPRYKVTKRGQDVTLRCDPISSHATLYWYQQALGQGPEFLTYFNYEAQPDKSGLPSDRFSAERPEGSISTLTIQRTEQRDSAMYRCASSLQWNTEAFFGQGTRLTVV.

In its sample, this clonotype was seen a few times. This sequence joins TRBV7-8 and TRBJ2-7, with 7 bases fitting TRBD2. The CDR3 is made up of 13 amino acids. Germline V lookup: CDR1 SGHVS, CDR2 FQNEAQ. Trimming removed 3 bases from V and 3 bases from J; junction bases left unmatched: 2. CDR3 bases: TGTGCCAGCAGCTTTAGGACTAGCTACGAGCAGTACTTC. Translation: CASSFRTSYEQYF.

The rearrangement links TRBV6-2 or TRBV6-3 to TRBJ2-7; D gene unclear. V lost 2 bases, J lost 6 bases, and 8 bases lay in between. The CDR3 covers 12 residues. The germline gives CDR1 MNHEY, CDR2 SVGEGT. CDR3 bases: TGTGCCAGCAGTTACCCATGGAGCGAGCAGTACTTC. As protein: CASSYPWSEQYF.

In this sample, this clonotype turned up a few times. This chain joins TRBV4-1 and TRBJ1-1, with a possible D match to TRBD1 (6 bases). The CDR3 is 14 amino acids. The germline gives CDR1 MGHRA, CDR2 YSYEKL. The V gene lost 2 bases and the J gene lost 5 bases, with 12 bases spanning the gap. The CDR3 reads CASSQSRGGTEAFF. The CDR3 DNA follows: TGCGCCAGCAGCCAATCCAGGGGTGGGACTGAAGCTTTCTTT.

The chain links TRBV7-6 to TRBJ2-5; D gene uncertain. The germline V gene has CDR1 SGHVS and CDR2 FNYEAQ. This CDR3 contains 12 residues. V was trimmed by 5 bases and J by 5 bases, leaving 9 bases between them. The CDR3 sequence: CASSPAVETQYF. In DNA form, the CDR3 reads TGTGCCAGCAGCCCGGCGGTGGAGACCCAGTACTTC.

The sample holds a few counts of this clonotype. V is TRBV11-2 and J is TRBJ1-1, with D hard to call. The CDR3 length is 12 residues. Germline CDR1 is SGHAT and CDR2 is FQNNGV. V was clipped by 2 bases and J by 6 bases, with 7 bases between them. CDR3 sequence (DNA): TGTGCCAGCAGCTTATCGGCCGCTGAAGCTTTCTTT. Protein: CASSLSAAEAFF.

A few counts support this clonotype. This CDR3 is CASSESREGATQPQHF. In DNA form, the CDR3 reads TGTGCCAGCAGCGAGTCCCGCGAAGGGGCGACTCAGCCCCAGCATTTT. This chain connects TRBV7-8 to TRBJ1-5, with D possibly matching TRBD1 (5 bases). V lost 5 bases to trimming and J lost 6 bases, with 20 bases between them. Germline assignment: CDR1 SGHVS and CDR2 FQNEAQ. This CDR3 has 16 residues.

The sample holds many counts of this clonotype. The chain joins TRBV28 to TRBJ1-2; D uncertain. The germline CDR1 and CDR2 sequences are MDHEN and SYDVKM. The V and J ends lost 3 bases and 0 bases respectively, with 8 bases between them. The CDR3 is made up of 14 amino acids. CDR3 in amino acids: CASSFRGPNYGYTF. CDR3 nucleotide sequence: TGTGCCAGCAGTTTCCGGGGTCCTAACTATGGCTACACCTTC.

The chain carries TRBV6-2 or TRBV6-3 and TRBJ1-5, with D perhaps matching TRBD1 (6 bases). The CDR3 runs 14 residues. Between the trimmed V and J ends, which lost 6 bases and 5 bases, there was a span of 14 bases. Germline loops: CDR1 MNHEY, CDR2 SVGEGT. CDR3 protein: CASSGGQRYQPQHF. In DNA form, the CDR3 reads TGTGCCAGCAGCGGGGGGCAGCGTTATCAGCCCCAGCATTTT.

The J gene is TRBJ1-5, the V gene TRBV6-2 or TRBV6-3, with unresolved D. V was pared by 2 bases and J by 5 bases, with 16 bases between. The CDR3 runs 16 residues. Germline CDR1 reads MNHEY; CDR2 reads SVGEGT. The CDR3 DNA follows: TGTGCCAGCAGTTACAACCCACACCTCGGGTATCAGCCCCAGCATTTT. Amino acids: CASSYNPHLGYQPQHF.

This clonotype was seen a handful of times. The chain has TRBV7-9 and TRBJ1-3; D might be TRBD1 (5 bases). V was cut by 4 bases and J by 0 bases, with 19 bases left in between. Germline assignment: CDR1 SEHNR and CDR2 FQNEAQ (reference sequence). This CDR3 is 18 amino acids long. The CDR3 nucleotides are TGTGCCAGCAGCTCGCCGGGGACCCAAACCCTCTCTGGAAACACCATATATTTT. Translated, it gives CASSSPGTQTLSGNTIYF.

This clonotype was counted only a few times. The chain links TRBV24-1 to TRBJ1-5; D unclear. The V end was cut by 5 bases, the J end by 0 bases, with 7 bases between. The CDR3 runs to 14 residues. Germline V gene lookup returns CDR1 KGHDR and CDR2 SFDVKD. CDR3 sequence reads: CATSARGSNQPQHF. The CDR3 nucleotides read TGTGCCACCAGTGCCCGGGGTAGCAATCAGCCCCAGCATTTT.

This clonotype came up a few times. V and J are TRBV20-1 and TRBJ2-1; 9 bases map to TRBD2. With 5 bases clipped from V and 4 bases from J, the junction kept 6 bases outside the gene matches. This CDR3 contains 14 residues. Per the germline V gene, CDR1 is DFQATT and CDR2 is SNEGSKA (reference sequence). The CDR3 sequence: CSASGLAGYNEQFF. DNA for the CDR3: TGCAGTGCTTCAGGTCTAGCGGGGTACAATGAGCAGTTCTTC.

This clonotype occurred a few times. The rearrangement uses TRBV6-5 and TRBJ1-1, with D unresolved. The length of the CDR3 is 13 residues. Germline V gives CDR1 MNHEY, CDR2 SVGAGI. Trimming took off 0 bases at V and 5 bases at J, with 7 bases between the two ends. The CDR3 loop is CASSYSRVTEAFF. DNA for the CDR3: TGTGCCAGCAGTTACTCAAGGGTGACTGAAGCTTTCTTT.

Only a few counts were recorded for this clonotype. This sequence joins TRBV6-2 or TRBV6-3 and TRBJ1-1, with TRBD1 matching over 9 bases. CDR1 MNHEY and CDR2 SVGEGT come from the germline V gene. The trim removed 2 bases at V and 0 bases at J, leaving 4 bases unmatched. The CDR3 runs 16 residues. The chain's CDR3 is CASSYPRTGVNTEAFF. The CDR3, as DNA: TGTGCCAGCAGTTACCCTCGGACAGGGGTGAACACTGAAGCTTTCTTT.

The rearrangement joins TRBV5-6 to TRBJ2-5, with TRBD2 as a possible D gene (7 bases). The CDR3 sequence is 13 residues long. The germline V gene encodes CDR1 SGHDT and CDR2 YYEEEE. V was clipped by 4 bases and J by 5 bases, with 12 bases between them. The CDR3 protein is CASSIGGGETQYF. For the CDR3, the DNA is TGTGCCAGCAGCATTGGGGGGGGCGAGACCCAGTACTTC.

This clonotype appeared a few times. The chain couples TRBV27 to TRBJ1-6, with D possibly matching TRBD1 (5 bases). Per germline, CDR1 MNHEY and CDR2 SMNVEV (reference sequence). Trimming took 7 bases from V and 7 from J, leaving 20 bases between them. The CDR3 runs to 16 residues. The CDR3 loop reads CASKSPEGGTNSPLHF. The CDR3 DNA reads as TGTGCCAGCAAATCCCCAGAGGGCGGGACGAATTCACCCCTCCACTTT.

The rearrangement joins TRBV5-6 to TRBJ2-1; D remains ambiguous. V was cut by 2 bases and J by 4 bases, with 7 bases left in between. This CDR3 contains 13 residues. Germline values: CDR1 SGHDT, CDR2 YYEEEE. CDR3 sequence (DNA): TGTGCCAGCAGCTTAAGGCAGTACAATGAGCAGTTCTTC. It encodes CASSLRQYNEQFF.

The rearrangement links TRBV29-1 to TRBJ2-7; no clear D gene. Per the germline V gene, CDR1 is SQVTM and CDR2 is ANQGSEA. The CDR3 has 13 amino acids. The germline V and J ends were trimmed by 1 base and 2 bases, with 9 bases remaining between them. The CDR3 coding sequence is TGCAGCGTTGAAGTTCCTGGGGCCTACGAGCAGTACTTC. Its translation: CSVEVPGAYEQYF.

A few counts support this clonotype. V usage is TRBV19 and J usage is TRBJ2-1, with a weak D call TRBD2 (5 bases). In germline, CDR1 is LNHDA, CDR2 SQIVND (reference sequence). V was cut by 9 bases and J by 2 bases, with 14 bases left in between. This CDR3 spans 14 amino acids. CDR3 protein: CASKEDFTYNEQFF. CDR3 coding DNA: TGTGCCAGCAAGGAGGACTTTACCTACAATGAGCAGTTCTTC.

The rearrangement uses TRBV20-1 and TRBJ2-7; 12 nucleotides agree with TRBD2. CDR1 is DFQATT, CDR2 SNEGSKA, per germline (reference sequence). There are 15 residues in the CDR3. V trimming: 0 bases; J trimming: 4 bases; junction bases outside the gene matches: 4. This chain's CDR3 is CSARDPTSGGYEQYF. In nucleotides, the CDR3 is TGCAGTGCTAGAGATCCAACTAGCGGGGGGTACGAGCAGTACTTC.

The rearrangement links TRBV6-1 to TRBJ2-1, with 7 bases that match TRBD1. The length of the CDR3 is 15 residues. Trimming at V came to 4 bases and at J to 7 bases, leaving 10 bases not matched to a gene. CDR1 is MNHNS, CDR2 SASEGT, per germline. The CDR3, as DNA: TGTGCCAGCAGTGGTACAGGGGCGGATTGGAATGAGCAGTTCTTC. Translation: CASSGTGADWNEQFF.